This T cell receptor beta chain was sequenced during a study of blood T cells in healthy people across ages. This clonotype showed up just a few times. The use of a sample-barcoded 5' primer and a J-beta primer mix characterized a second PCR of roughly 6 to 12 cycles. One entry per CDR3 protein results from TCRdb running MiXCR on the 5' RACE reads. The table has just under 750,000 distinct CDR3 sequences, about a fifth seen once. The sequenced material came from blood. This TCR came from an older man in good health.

CDR3 sequence (DNA): TGTGCCAGCAGCTCTTCGCTTTCCCGGAACACTGAAGCTTTCTTT. Translated, it gives CASSSSLSRNTEAFF. The chain joins TRBV13 to TRBJ1-1; D is unclear. Trimming took 4 bases from V and 1 from J, leaving 13 bases between them. The CDR3 has 15 amino acids. The germline V gene has CDR1 PRHDT and CDR2 FYEKMQ (reference sequence).